The clone carrying this TCR beta chain was recorded a few times. The antigen is unknown. The data belong to a study of cytomegalovirus exposure and HLA in healthy donors. Study outcomes and limitations: Researchers had no immune exposure information except CMV serostatus available. Per published reports, the classifier diagnosed cytomegalovirus status with high specificity and sensitivity. Productive rates of about 90% or about 30% were seen for most TCR beta V segments in an earlier analysis. Per a later analysis, 15,000 to 20,000 TCR beta sequences showed association with HLA alleles at 0.05 false discovery rate.

V was clipped by 5 bases and J by 4 bases, with 17 bases between them. The CDR3 covers 15 residues. Germline-derived CDR1 and CDR2 are SGHTA and FQGNSA. PCR was performed using 60 Vbeta and 13 Jbeta primers. Assay: immunoSEQ multiplex PCR; the TCRdb copy retains only in-frame clones and omits some. The table records roughly 170,000 clones, around 72% of them present only once. The chain links TRBV7-2 to TRBJ1-2; D is unclear. Sequencing was carried out using PBMCs. The clonotype comes from a female donor in good health and CMV-seronegative. In nucleotides, the CDR3 is TGTGCCAGCAGCCCCCAAGGAGTCAGCCGCTATGGCTACACCTTC. It specifies CASSPQGVSRYGYTF. Supplemented by reference TRBV7-2 and TRBJ1-2, the full variable domain reads GAGVSQSPSNKVTEKGKDVELRCDPISGHTALYWYRQSLGQGLEFLIYFQGNSAPDKSGLPSDRFSAERTGGSVSTLTIQRTQQEDSAVYLCASSPQGVSRYGYTFGSGTRLTVV.